The 7 T cell receptor beta chains reported below all come from one sample, sequenced in a study of Ad26.COV2.S vaccination and SARS-CoV-2 variants. TCRdb's copy holds only in-frame clones and misses some; the assay was immunoSEQ multiplex PCR. The sample lists roughly 510,000 clones; roughly 89% were seen once. Treatment in this sample: roughly 20 received Ad26.COV2.S at low or high dose, single or two shots; roughly five received placebo; per-sample allocation not given. Following the first vaccine or placebo injection, samples were taken on day 63. The sample was peripheral blood, taken in a trial of Ad26.COV2.S vaccine versus placebo. These TCRs come from a person aged 18 to 65 who received the Ad26.COV2.S COVID-19 vaccine or a placebo.

The gene calls are TRBV18 and TRBJ2-1; TRBD1 might be the D (6 bases). This CDR3 spans 13 amino acids. Trimming took off 3 bases at V and 9 bases at J, with 12 bases between the two ends. CDR1 KGHSH and CDR2 LQKENI come from the germline V gene. The CDR3 spells CASSPAGRGEQFF. The CDR3, as DNA: TGTGCCAGCTCACCCGCGGGCAGGGGTGAGCAGTTCTTC.

V usage is TRBV28 and J usage is TRBJ2-2; D perhaps matches TRBD2 (5 bases). The V gene's germline CDR1 is MDHEN and CDR2 SYDVKM. V dropped 5 bases and J dropped 9 bases, with 13 bases sitting between them. CDR3 length: 13 amino acids. CDR3 in amino acids: CASSPLGSRELFF. CDR3 in DNA: TGTGCCAGCAGTCCCCTTGGGAGCCGGGAGCTGTTTTTT. Combining the CDR3 with reference TRBV28 and TRBJ2-2 gives the whole variable domain DVKVTQSSRYLVKRTGEKVFLECVQDMDHENMFWYRQDPGLGLRLIYFSYDVKMKEKGDIPEGYSVSREKKERFSLILESASTNQTSMYLCASSPLGSRELFFGEGSRLTVL.

The CDR3 loop reads CASSLGGGGTEAFF. In DNA form, the CDR3 reads TGTGCCAGCAGCTTAGGAGGTGGGGGAACTGAAGCTTTCTTT. The gene calls are TRBV7-9 and TRBJ1-1, with a possible D match to TRBD1 (5 bases). CDR1 and CDR2 (germline): SEHNR, FQNEAQ (reference sequence). This CDR3 is built from 14 residues. The V gene lost 1 base and the J gene lost 5 bases, with 11 bases spanning the gap.

This sequence joins TRBV5-1 and TRBJ1-4, with 7 bases fitting TRBD1. The CDR3 loop spans 15 amino acids. Unmatched junction bases numbered 7, after V lost 5 bases and J lost 3 bases. Germline V gene data show CDR1 as SGHRS and CDR2 as YFSETQ. CDR3 sequence (DNA): TGCGCCAGCAGACCGACAGGGACCTCTAATGAAAAACTGTTTTTT. Its translation: CASRPTGTSNEKLFF.

Written as DNA, the CDR3 is TGCGCCAGCAGCTTGGAAAGGGGGATCGGGGAGCTGTTTTTT. It yields the protein CASSLERGIGELFF. The chain has TRBV5-1 and TRBJ2-2, with a tentative D call TRBD1 (6 bases). Trimming took 0 bases from V and 7 from J, leaving 10 bases between them. The CDR3 sequence is 14 residues long. CDR1 is SGHRS and CDR2 is YFSETQ in the germline V gene.

The chain recombines TRBV19 with TRBJ2-1; a weak D match, TRBD2 (6 bases). Trimming took off 5 bases at V and 9 bases at J, with 23 bases between the two ends. Per the germline V gene, CDR1 is LNHDA and CDR2 is SQIVND (reference sequence). The CDR3 spans 16 residues. CDR3 coding DNA: TGTGCCAGTAGTGAAACCACCCAGCTGGGGGGAGGTGAGCAGTTCTTC. Translating gives CASSETTQLGGGEQFF. Full variable domain (remainder filled in from reference TRBV19 and TRBJ2-1): DGGITQSPKYLFRKEGQNVTLSCEQNLNHDAMYWYRQDPGQGLRLIYYSQIVNDFQKGDIAEGYSVSREKKESFPLTVTSAQKNPTAFYLCASSETTQLGGGEQFFGPGTRLTVL.

This clone was counted a single time. V and J are TRBV29-1 and TRBJ2-1; 15 positions match TRBD2. J lost 7 bases, V lost 3 bases, and 4 bases had no gene match. CDR1 and CDR2 (germline): SQVTM, ANQGSEA. CDR3 length equals 15 residues. CDR3 protein: CSVERGTSGGNEQFF. The CDR3 bases are TGCAGCGTTGAGCGGGGGACTAGCGGGGGGAATGAGCAGTTCTTC.